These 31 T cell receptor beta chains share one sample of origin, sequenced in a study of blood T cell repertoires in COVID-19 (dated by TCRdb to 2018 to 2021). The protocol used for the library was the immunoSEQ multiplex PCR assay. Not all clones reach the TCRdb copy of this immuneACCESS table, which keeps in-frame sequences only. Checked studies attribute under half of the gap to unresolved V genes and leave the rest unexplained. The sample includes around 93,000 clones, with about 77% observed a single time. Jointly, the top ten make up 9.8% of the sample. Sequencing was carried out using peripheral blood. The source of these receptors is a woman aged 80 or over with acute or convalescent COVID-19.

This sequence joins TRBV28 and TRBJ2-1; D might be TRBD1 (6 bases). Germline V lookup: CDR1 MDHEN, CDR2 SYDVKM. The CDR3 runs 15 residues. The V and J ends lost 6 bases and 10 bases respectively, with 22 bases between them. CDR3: CASRYRQGIDGEQFF. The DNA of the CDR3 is TGTGCCAGCAGATACCGGCAGGGGATAGACGGGGAGCAGTTCTTC. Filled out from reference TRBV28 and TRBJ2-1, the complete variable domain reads DVKVTQSSRYLVKRTGEKVFLECVQDMDHENMFWYRQDPGLGLRLIYFSYDVKMKEKGDIPEGYSVSREKKERFSLILESASTNQTSMYLCASRYRQGIDGEQFFGPGTRLTVL.

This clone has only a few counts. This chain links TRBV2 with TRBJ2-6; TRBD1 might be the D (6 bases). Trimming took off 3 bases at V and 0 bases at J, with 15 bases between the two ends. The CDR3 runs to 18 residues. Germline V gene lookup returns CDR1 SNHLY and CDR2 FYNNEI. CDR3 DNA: TGTGCCAGCAGTGATGGGGGCCCCTTTACCTCTGGGGCCAACGTCCTGACTTTC. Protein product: CASSDGGPFTSGANVLTF.

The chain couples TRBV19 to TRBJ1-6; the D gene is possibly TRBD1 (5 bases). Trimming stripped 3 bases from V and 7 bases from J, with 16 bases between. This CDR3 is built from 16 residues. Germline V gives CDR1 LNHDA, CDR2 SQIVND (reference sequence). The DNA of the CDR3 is TGTGCCAGTAGTATTGTCTCCGGCAGGGCAAATTCACCCCTCCACTTT. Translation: CASSIVSGRANSPLHF.

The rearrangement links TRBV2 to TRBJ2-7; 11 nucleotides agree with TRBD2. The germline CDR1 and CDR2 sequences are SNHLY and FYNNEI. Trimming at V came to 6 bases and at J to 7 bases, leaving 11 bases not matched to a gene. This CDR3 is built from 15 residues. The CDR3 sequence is CASRGGLAASREQYF. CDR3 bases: TGTGCCAGCAGGGGGGGACTAGCGGCGTCACGAGAGCAGTACTTC.

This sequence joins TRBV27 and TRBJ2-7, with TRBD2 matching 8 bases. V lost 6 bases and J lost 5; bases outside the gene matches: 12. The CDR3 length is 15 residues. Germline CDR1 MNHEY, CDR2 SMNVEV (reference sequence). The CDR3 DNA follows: TGTGCCAGCAGCTTGAGCGGGAGAGGTAGCGACGAGCAGTACTTC. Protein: CASSLSGRGSDEQYF.

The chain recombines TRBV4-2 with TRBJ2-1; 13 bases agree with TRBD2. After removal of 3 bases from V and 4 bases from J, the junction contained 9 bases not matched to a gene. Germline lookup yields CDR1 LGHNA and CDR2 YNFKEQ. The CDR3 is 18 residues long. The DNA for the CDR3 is TGTGCCAGCAGCCAGTCAACTAGCGGGGGGGCCGGTTACAATGAGCAGTTCTTC. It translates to CASSQSTSGGAGYNEQFF.

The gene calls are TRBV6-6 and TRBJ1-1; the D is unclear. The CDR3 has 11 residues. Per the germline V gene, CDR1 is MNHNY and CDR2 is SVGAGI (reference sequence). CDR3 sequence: CAGIRGTEAFF. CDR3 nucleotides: TGTGCGGGGATTCGGGGTACTGAAGCTTTCTTT.

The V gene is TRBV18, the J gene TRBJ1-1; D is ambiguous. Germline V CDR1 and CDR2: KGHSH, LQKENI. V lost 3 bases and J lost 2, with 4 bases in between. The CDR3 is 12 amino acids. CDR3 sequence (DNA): TGTGCCAGCTCACCCCTTAACACTGAAGCTTTCTTT. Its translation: CASSPLNTEAFF.

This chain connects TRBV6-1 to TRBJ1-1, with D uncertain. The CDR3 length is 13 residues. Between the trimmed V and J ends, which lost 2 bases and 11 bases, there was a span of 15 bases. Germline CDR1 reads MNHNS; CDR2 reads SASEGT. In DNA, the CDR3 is TGTGCCAGCAGTGAAACGAATTGGGTGAGGGCTTTCTTT. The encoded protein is CASSETNWVRAFF.

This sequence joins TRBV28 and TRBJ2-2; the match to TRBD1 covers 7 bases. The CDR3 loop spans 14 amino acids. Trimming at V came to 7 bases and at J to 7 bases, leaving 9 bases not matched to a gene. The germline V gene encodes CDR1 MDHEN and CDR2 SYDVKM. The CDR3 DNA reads TGTGCCAGCATCGCCAAGGGGGCCGACGGGGAGCTGTTTTTT. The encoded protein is CASIAKGADGELFF.

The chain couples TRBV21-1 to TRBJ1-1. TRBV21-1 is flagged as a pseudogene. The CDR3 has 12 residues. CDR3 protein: CASSSEGTEAFF. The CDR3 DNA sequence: TGTGCCAGCAGCTCCGAGGGTACTGAAGCTTTCTTT.

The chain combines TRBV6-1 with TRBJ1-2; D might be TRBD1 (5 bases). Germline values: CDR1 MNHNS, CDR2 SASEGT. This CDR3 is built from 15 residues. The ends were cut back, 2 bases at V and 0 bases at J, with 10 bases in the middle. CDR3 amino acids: CASSESRGANYGYTF. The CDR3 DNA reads TGTGCCAGCAGTGAAAGCCGGGGGGCTAACTATGGCTACACCTTC.

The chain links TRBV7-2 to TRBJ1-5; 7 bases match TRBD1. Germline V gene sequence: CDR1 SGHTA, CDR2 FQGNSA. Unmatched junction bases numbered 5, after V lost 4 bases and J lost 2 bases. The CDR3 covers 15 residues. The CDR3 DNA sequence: TGTGCCAGCAGCTCCCGACAGGGAGGCAATCAGCCCCAGCATTTT. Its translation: CASSSRQGGNQPQHF.

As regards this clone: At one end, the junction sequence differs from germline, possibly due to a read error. CDR3 bases: TGTGCCAGCACCTTGACTAGGAATGAGCAGTTCTTC. Translating it yields CASTLTRNEQFF. The V call is TRBV5-8, the J call TRBJ2-1; a possible D gene is TRBD2 (6 bases). CDR1 is SGHTS and CDR2 is YDEGEE in the germline V gene. The CDR3 is 12 residues long.

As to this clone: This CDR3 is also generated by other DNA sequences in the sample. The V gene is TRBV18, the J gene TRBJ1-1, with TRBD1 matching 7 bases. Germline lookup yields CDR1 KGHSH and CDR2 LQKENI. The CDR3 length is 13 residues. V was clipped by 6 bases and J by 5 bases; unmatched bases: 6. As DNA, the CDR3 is TGTGCCAGCTCCTCGGGACAGTATACTGAAGCTTTCTTT. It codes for CASSSGQYTEAFF.

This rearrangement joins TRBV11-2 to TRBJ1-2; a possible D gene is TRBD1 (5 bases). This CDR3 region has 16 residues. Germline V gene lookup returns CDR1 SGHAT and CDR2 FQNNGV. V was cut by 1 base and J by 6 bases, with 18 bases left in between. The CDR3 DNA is TGTGCCAGCAGCTTAGGGCGGGGCAGGGAGCTTAATGGCTACACCTTC. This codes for CASSLGRGRELNGYTF.

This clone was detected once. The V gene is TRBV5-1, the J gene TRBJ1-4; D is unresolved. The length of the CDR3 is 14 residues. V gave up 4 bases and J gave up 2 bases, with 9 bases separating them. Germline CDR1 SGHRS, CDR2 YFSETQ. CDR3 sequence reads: CASSSTSTNEKLFF. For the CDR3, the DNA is TGCGCCAGCAGCAGCACCTCTACTAATGAAAAACTGTTTTTT.

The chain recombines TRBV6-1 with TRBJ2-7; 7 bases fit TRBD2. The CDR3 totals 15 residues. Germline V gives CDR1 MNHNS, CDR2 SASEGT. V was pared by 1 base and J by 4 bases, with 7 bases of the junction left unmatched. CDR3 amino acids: CASSEVAGRRYEQYF. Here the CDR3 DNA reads TGTGCCAGCAGTGAAGTCGCCGGGAGGAGGTACGAGCAGTACTTC.

This chain's CDR3 is CASSPTPWEGVNYGYTF. CDR3 in DNA: TGTGCCAGCTCACCAACCCCTTGGGAGGGAGTAAACTATGGCTACACCTTC. The chain joins TRBV18 to TRBJ1-2; D is ambiguous. The germline V gene has CDR1 KGHSH and CDR2 LQKENI. This CDR3 has 17 amino acids. V lost 2 bases, J lost 2 bases, and 18 bases lay in between.

The DNA of the CDR3 is TGCAGCGTTGAACCTGGCCCAGGTAGCGGGGTCACAGATACGCAGTATTTT. Residues: CSVEPGPGSGVTDTQYF. The V and J genes are TRBV29-1 and TRBJ2-3; TRBD2 aligns across 8 bases. The germline CDR1 and CDR2 sequences are SQVTM and ANQGSEA. V was clipped by 2 bases and J by 2 bases; unmatched bases: 12. The CDR3 consists of 17 residues.

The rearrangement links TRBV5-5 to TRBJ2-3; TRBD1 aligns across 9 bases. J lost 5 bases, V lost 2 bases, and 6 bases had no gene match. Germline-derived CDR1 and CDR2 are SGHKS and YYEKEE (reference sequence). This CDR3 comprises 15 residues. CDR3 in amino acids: CASSFSGTGRDTQYF. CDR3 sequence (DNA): TGTGCCAGCAGCTTTTCCGGGACAGGGAGAGATACGCAGTATTTT. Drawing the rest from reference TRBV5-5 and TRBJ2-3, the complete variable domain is DAGVTQSPTHLIKTRGQQVTLRCSPISGHKSVSWYQQVLGQGPQFIFQYYEKEERGRGNFPDRFSARQFPNYSSELNVNALLLGDSALYLCASSFSGTGRDTQYFGPGTRLTVL.

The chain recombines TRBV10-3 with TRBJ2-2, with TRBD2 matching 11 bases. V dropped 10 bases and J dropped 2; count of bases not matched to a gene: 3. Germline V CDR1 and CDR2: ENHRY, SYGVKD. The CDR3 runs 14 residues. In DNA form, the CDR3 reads TGTGCCACCGGGACTAGCGGAAACACCGGGGAGCTGTTTTTT. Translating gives CATGTSGNTGELFF.

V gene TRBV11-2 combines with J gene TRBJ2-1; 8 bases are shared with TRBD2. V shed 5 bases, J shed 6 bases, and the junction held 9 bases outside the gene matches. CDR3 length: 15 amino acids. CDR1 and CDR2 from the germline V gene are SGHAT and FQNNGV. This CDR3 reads CASSQGLGSGNEQFF. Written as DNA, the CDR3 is TGTGCCAGCAGCCAGGGACTAGGGTCGGGCAATGAGCAGTTCTTC.

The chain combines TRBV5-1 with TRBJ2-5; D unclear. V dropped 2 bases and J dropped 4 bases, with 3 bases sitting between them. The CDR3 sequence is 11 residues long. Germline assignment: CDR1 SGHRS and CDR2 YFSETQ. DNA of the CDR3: TGCGCCAGCAGCTTCTTAGAGACCCAGTACTTC. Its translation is CASSFLETQYF.

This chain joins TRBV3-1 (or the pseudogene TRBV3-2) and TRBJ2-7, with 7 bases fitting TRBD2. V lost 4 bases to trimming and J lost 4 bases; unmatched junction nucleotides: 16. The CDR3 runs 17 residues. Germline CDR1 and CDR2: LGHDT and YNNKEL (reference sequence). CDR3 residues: CASSPKECGRGIYEQYF. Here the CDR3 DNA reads TGTGCCAGCAGCCCCAAGGAATGCGGGAGAGGGATTTACGAGCAGTACTTC.

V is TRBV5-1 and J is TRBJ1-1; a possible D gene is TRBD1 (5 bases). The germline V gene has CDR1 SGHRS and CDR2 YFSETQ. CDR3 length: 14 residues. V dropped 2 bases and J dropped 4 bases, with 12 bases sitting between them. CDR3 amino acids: CASSFRVTSTEAFF. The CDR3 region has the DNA TGCGCCAGCAGCTTCAGGGTTACATCCACTGAAGCTTTCTTT.

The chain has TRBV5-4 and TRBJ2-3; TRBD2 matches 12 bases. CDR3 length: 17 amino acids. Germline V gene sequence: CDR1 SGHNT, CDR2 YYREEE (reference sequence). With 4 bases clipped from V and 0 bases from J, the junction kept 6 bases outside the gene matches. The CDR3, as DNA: TGTGCCAGCAGCCCAGGACTAGCGGGACTAAGCACAGATACGCAGTATTTT. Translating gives CASSPGLAGLSTDTQYF.

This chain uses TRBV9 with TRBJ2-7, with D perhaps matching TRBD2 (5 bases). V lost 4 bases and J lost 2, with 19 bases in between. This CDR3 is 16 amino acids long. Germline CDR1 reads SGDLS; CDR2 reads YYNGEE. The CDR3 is CASSPQRGLGTYEQYF. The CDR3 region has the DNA TGTGCCAGCAGCCCCCAACGGGGTCTGGGGACCTACGAGCAGTACTTC. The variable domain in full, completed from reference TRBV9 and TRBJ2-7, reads DSGVTQTPKHLITATGQRVTLRCSPRSGDLSVYWYQQSLDQGLQFLIQYYNGEERAKGNILERFSAQQFPDLHSELNLSSLELGDSALYFCASSPQRGLGTYEQYFGPGTRLTVT.

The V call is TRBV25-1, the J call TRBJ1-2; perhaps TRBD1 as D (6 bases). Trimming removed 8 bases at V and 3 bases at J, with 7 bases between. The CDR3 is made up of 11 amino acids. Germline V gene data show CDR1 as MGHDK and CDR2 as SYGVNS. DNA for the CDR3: TGTGCCAGCCGGACAGACTATGGCTACACCTTC. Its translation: CASRTDYGYTF.

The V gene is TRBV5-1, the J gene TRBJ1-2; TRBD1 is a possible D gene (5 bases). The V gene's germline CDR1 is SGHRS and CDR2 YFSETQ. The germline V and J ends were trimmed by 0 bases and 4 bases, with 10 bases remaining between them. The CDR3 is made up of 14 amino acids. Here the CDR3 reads CASSLGGATYGYTF. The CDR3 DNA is TGCGCCAGCAGCTTGGGCGGGGCCACCTATGGCTACACCTTC.

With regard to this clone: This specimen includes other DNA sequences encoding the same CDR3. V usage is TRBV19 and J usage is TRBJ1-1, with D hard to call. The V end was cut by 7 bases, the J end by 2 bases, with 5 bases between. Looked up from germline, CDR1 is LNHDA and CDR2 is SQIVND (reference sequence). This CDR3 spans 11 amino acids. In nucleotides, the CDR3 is TGTGCCAGTACCCGTAACACTGAAGCTTTCTTT. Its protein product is CASTRNTEAFF.